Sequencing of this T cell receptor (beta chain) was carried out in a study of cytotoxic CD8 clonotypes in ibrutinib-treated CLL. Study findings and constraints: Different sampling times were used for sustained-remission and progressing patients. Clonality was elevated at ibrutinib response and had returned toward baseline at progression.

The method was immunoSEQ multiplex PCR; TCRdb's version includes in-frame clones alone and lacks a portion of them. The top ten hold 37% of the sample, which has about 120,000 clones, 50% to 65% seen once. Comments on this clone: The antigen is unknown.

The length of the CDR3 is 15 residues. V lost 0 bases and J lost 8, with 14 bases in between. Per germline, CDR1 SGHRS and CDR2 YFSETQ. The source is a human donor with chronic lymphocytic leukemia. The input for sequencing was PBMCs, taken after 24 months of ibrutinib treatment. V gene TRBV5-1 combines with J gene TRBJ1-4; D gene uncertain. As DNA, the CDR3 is TGCGCCAGCAGCTTGGACCTCGCGGTGGACGAAAAACTGTTTTTT. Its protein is CASSLDLAVDEKLFF.